This record covers a single TCR beta chain. The data are from a study of blood T cell repertoires in COVID-19. Study overall: Italy, Spain and the United States were the sources of the convalescent and acute COVID-19 samples. PBMCs, B-cell-depleted T cells, or T cells provided the cDNA or gDNA that made up the material.

The junction had 7 bases not matched to a gene; V was cut back by 4 bases and J by 10 bases. Germline CDR1 and CDR2: SGHTA and FQGNSA. The CDR3 spans 13 residues. As handled by the study authors: Reference gene primers were amplified, and this amplification served to estimate nucleated cell counts. The repertoire was sequenced with immunoSEQ multiplex PCR; TCRdb's copy has only in-frame clones and lacks some. The V and J calls and clone size were taken over from that table, and D and trimming were inferred from the DNA. Among 70,000 to 85,000 clones, roughly 90% were seen once, and the ten largest hold 3%.

This chain joins TRBV7-2 and TRBJ1-1; 9 bases agree with TRBD1. Source material: peripheral blood. The clonotype originates from a woman in her fifties or sixties with active or convalescent COVID-19. In nucleotides, the CDR3 is TGTGCCAGCAGCTCACAGGGGGCCGGGAGAGCTTTCTTT. It yields the protein CASSSQGAGRAFF. The variable domain in full, with the rest retrieved from reference TRBV7-2 and TRBJ1-1, is GAGVSQSPSNKVTEKGKDVELRCDPISGHTALYWYRQSLGQGLEFLIYFQGNSAPDKSGLPSDRFSAERTGGSVSTLTIQRTQQEDSAVYLCASSSQGAGRAFFGQGTRLTVV.